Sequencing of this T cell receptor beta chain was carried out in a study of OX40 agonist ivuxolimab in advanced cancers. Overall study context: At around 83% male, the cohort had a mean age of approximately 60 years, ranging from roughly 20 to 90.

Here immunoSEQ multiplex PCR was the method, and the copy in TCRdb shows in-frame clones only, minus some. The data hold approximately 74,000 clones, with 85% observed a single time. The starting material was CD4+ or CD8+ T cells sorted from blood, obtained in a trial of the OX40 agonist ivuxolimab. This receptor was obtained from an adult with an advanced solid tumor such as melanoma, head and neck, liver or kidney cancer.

CDR3 sequence reads: CASSLSSPREPQHF. The CDR3 DNA follows: TGTGCCAGCAGTTTATCAAGCCCCCGAGAGCCCCAGCATTTT. The rearrangement links TRBV28 to TRBJ1-5; D remains ambiguous. The CDR3 extends over 14 amino acids. CDR1 and CDR2 from the germline V gene are MDHEN and SYDVKM. V was trimmed by 1 base and J by 8 bases, leaving 12 bases between them. Complete variable domain (other parts from reference TRBV28 and TRBJ1-5): DVKVTQSSRYLVKRTGEKVFLECVQDMDHENMFWYRQDPGLGLRLIYFSYDVKMKEKGDIPEGYSVSREKKERFSLILESASTNQTSMYLCASSLSSPREPQHFGDGTRLSIL.